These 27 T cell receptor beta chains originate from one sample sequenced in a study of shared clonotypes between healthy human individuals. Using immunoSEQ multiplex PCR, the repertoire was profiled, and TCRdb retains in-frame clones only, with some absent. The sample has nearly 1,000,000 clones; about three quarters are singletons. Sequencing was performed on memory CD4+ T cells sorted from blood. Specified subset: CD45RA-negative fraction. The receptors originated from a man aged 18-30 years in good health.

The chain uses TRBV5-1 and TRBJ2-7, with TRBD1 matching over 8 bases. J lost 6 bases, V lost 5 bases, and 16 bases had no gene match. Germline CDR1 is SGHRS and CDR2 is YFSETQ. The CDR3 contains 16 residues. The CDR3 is CASSFEGTGGLGEQYF. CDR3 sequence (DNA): TGCGCCAGCAGTTTTGAGGGAACAGGGGGTCTCGGCGAGCAGTACTTC.

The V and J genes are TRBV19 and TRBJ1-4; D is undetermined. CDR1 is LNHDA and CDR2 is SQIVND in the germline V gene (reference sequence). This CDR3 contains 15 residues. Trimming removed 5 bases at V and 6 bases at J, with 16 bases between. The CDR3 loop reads CASSGQYLGDEKLFF. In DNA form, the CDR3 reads TGTGCCAGTAGTGGGCAGTACCTCGGTGATGAAAAACTGTTTTTT.

This CDR3 reads CASVASGGGVDTQYF. In DNA form, the CDR3 reads TGTGCCTCGGTAGCTAGCGGGGGTGGGGTAGATACGCAGTATTTT. J is TRBJ2-3 and V is TRBV6-1, with 10 bases lining up with TRBD2. Trimming cost V 11 bases and J 5 bases; bases outside gene matches: 13. Germline V gene lookup returns CDR1 MNHNS and CDR2 SASEGT. CDR3 size: 15 residues.

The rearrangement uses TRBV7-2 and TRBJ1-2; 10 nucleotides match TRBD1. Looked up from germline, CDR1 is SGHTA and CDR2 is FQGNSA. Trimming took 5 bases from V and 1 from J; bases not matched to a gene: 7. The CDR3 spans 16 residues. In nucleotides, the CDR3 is TGTGCCAGCAGCATTTCGGACAGGGGGATTAACTATGGCTACACCTTC. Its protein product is CASSISDRGINYGYTF.

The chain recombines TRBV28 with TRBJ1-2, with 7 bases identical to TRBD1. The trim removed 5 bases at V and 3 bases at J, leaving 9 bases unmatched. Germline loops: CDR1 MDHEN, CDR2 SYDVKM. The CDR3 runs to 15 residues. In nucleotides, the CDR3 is TGTGCCAGCAGTCCCGTGGGACAGCAGTACTATGGCTACACCTTC. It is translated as CASSPVGQQYYGYTF.

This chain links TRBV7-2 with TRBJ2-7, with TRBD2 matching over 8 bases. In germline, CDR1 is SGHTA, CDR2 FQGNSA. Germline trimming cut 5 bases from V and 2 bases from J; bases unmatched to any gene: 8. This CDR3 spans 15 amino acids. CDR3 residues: CASSRSGGGTYEQYF. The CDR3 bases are TGTGCCAGCAGCCGAAGCGGGGGAGGGACCTACGAGCAGTACTTC.

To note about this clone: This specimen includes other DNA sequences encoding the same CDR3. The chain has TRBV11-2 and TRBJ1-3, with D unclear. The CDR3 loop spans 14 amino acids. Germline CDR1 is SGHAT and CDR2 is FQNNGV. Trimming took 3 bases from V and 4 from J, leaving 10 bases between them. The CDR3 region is CASSLGREGNTIYF. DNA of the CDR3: TGTGCCAGCAGCTTGGGTAGGGAAGGAAACACCATATATTTT.

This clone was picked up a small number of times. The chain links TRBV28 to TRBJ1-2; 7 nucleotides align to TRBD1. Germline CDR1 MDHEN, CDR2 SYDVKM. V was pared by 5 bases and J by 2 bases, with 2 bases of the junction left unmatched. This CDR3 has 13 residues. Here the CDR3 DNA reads TGTGCCAGCAGTCCACAGGGGAACTATGGCTACACCTTC. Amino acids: CASSPQGNYGYTF.

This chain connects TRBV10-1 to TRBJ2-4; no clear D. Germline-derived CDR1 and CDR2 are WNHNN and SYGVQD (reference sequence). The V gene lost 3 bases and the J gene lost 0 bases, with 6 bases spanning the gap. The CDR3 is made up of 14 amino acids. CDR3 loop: CASSDRAAKNIQYF. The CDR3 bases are TGCGCCAGCAGTGATAGAGCAGCCAAAAACATTCAGTACTTC.

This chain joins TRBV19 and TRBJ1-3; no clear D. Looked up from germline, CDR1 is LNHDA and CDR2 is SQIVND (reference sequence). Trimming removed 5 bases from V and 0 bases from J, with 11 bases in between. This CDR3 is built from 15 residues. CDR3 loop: CASSVPGNSGNTIYF. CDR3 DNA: TGTGCCAGTAGTGTTCCCGGAAACTCTGGAAACACCATATATTTT.

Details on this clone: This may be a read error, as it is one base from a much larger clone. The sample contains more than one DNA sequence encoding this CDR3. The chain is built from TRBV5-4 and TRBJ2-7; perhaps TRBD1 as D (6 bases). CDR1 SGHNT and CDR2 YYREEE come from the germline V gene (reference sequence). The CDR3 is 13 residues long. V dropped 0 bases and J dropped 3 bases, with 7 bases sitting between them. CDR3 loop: CASSLAQGYEQYF. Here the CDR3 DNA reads TGTGCCAGCAGCTTGGCACAGGGCTACGAGCAGTACTTC.

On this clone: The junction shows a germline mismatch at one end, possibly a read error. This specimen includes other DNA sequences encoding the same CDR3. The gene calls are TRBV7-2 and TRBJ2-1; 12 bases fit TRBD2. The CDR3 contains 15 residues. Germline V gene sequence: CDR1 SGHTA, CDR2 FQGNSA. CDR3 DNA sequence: TGTGCCAGCAGCCTAGCGGGAGGGCTCTACAATGAGCAGTTCTTC. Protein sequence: CASSLAGGLYNEQFF.

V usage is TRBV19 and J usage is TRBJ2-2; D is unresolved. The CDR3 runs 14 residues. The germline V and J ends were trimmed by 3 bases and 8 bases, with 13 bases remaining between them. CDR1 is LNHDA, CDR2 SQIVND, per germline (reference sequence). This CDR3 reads CASSMPSPLGELFF. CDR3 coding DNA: TGTGCCAGTAGTATGCCCTCCCCCTTGGGGGAGCTGTTTTTT.

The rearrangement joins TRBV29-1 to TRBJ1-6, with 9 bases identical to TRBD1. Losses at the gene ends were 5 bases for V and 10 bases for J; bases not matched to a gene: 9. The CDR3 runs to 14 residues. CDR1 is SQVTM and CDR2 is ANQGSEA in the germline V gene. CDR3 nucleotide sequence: TGCAGCGTTCGTGGGACAGGGACAGGCTCACCCCTCCACTTT. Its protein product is CSVRGTGTGSPLHF.

Here the CDR3 reads CAGQSNTGELFF. The CDR3 coding sequence is TGTGCCGGACAGTCGAACACCGGGGAGCTGTTTTTT. This chain links TRBV28 with TRBJ2-2; tentative D call: TRBD1 (6 bases). The CDR3 is 12 amino acids. Germline V gene data show CDR1 as MDHEN and CDR2 as SYDVKM. V lost 11 bases, J lost 0 bases, and 7 bases lay in between.

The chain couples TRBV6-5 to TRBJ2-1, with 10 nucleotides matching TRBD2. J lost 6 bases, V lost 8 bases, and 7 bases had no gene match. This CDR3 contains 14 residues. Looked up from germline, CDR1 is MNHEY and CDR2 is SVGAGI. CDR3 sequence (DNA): TGTGCCAGCGTTGCAAGCGGGGGGGTCAATGAGCAGTTCTTC. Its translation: CASVASGGVNEQFF.

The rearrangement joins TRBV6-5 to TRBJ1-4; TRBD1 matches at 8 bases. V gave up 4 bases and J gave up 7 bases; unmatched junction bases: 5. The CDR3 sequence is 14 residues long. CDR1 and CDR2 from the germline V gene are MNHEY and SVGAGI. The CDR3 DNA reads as TGTGCCAGCAGTTTGGACAGGGTGGCTGAAAAACTGTTTTTT. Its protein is CASSLDRVAEKLFF.

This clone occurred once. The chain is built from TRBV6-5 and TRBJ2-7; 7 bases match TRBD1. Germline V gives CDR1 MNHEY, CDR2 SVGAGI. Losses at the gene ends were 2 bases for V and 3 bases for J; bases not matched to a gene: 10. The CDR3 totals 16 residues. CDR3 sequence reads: CASSYTTGENFYEQYF. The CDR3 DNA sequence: TGTGCCAGCAGTTACACTACAGGGGAAAATTTCTACGAGCAGTACTTC.

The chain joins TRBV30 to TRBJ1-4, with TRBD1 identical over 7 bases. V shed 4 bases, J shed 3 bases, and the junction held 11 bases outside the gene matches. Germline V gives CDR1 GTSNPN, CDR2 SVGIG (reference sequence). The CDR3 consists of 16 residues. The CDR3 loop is CAWKLHMGQSNEKLFF. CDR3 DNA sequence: TGTGCCTGGAAGTTACATATGGGACAGTCTAATGAAAAACTGTTTTTT.

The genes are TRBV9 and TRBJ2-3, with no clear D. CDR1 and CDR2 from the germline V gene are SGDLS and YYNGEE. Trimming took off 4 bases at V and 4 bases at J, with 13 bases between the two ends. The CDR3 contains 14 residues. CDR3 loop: CASSLGSGPDTQYF. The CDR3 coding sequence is TGTGCCAGCAGCCTCGGTTCGGGTCCAGATACGCAGTATTTT.

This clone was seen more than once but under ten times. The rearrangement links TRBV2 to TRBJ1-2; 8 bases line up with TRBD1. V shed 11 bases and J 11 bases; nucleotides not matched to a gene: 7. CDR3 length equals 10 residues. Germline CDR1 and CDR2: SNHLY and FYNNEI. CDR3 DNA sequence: TGTGCCGGACGGGACAGGACATACACCTTC. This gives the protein CAGRDRTYTF.

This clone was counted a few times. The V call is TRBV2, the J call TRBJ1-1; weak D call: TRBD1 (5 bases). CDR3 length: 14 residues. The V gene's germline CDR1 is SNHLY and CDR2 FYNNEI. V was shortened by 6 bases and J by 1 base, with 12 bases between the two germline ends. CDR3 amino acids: CASRPGTANTEAFF. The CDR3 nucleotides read TGTGCCAGCAGGCCCGGGACCGCGAACACTGAAGCTTTCTTT.

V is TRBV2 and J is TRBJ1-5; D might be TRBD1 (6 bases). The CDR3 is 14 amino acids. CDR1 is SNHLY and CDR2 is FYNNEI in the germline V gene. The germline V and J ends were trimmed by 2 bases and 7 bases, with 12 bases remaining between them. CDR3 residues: CASSERGAGQPQHF. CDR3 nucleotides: TGTGCCAGCAGTGAAAGGGGGGCGGGACAGCCCCAGCATTTT.

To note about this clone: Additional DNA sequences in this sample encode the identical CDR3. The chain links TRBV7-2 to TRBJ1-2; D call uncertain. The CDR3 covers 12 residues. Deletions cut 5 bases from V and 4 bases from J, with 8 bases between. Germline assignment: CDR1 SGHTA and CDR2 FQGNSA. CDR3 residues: CASSPDGYGYTF. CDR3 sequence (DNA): TGTGCCAGCAGCCCTGACGGCTATGGCTACACCTTC.

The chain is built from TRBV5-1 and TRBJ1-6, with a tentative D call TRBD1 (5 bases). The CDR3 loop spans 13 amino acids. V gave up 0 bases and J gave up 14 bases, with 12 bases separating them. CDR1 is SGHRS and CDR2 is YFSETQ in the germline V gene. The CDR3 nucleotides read TGCGCCAGCAGCTTGGGCCAGGGTTCGGCCCTCCACTTT. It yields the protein CASSLGQGSALHF. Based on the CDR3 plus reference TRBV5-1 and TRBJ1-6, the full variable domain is KAGVTQTPRYLIKTRGQQVTLSCSPISGHRSVSWYQQTPGQGLQFLFEYFSETQRNKGNFPGRFSGRQFSNSRSEMNVSTLELGDSALYLCASSLGQGSALHFGNGTRLTVT.

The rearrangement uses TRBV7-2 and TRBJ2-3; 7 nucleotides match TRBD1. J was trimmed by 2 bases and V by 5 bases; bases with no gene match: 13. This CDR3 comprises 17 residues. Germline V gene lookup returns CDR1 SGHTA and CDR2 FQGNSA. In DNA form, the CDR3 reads TGTGCCAGCAGCGCGCAGGACAGGAACTTGTACACAGATACGCAGTATTTT. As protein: CASSAQDRNLYTDTQYF.

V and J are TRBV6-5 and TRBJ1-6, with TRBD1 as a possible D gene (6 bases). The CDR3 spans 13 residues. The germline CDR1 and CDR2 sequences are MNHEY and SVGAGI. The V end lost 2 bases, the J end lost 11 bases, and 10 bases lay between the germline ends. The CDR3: CASSYGGGTPLHF. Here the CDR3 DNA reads TGTGCCAGCAGTTACGGGGGGGGCACACCCCTCCACTTT.